One T cell receptor (beta chain) is described in this entry. Its antigen remains unidentified. Treatment specified: approximately 18 received Ad26.COV2.S at low or high dose, single or two shots; about 5 received placebo; per-sample allocation not given. Sampling was done on day 63 after the first vaccine or placebo injection. Here immunoSEQ multiplex PCR was the method, and the copy in TCRdb shows in-frame clones only, minus some. The table has approximately 350,000 clones, over 75% seen once. The source of the sample is a study of Ad26.COV2.S vaccination and SARS-CoV-2 variants. Study findings and constraints: The analyses of TCR breadth and depth may have understated the size of total T cell responses.

Germline V gene sequence: CDR1 SGHNT, CDR2 YYREEE (reference sequence). Trimming cost V 1 base and J 4 bases; bases outside gene matches: 2. This CDR3 comprises 15 residues. The receptor was derived from a person between 18 and 65 years old who received the Ad26.COV2.S COVID-19 vaccine or a placebo. The sequencing here drew on peripheral blood, taken in a trial of Ad26.COV2.S vaccine versus placebo. The chain is built from TRBV5-4 and TRBJ2-2; TRBD1 aligns across 9 bases. CDR3 sequence: CASSLRGQGTGELFF. CDR3 DNA sequence: TGTGCCAGCAGCTTGCGGGGACAGGGCACCGGGGAGCTGTTTTTT.